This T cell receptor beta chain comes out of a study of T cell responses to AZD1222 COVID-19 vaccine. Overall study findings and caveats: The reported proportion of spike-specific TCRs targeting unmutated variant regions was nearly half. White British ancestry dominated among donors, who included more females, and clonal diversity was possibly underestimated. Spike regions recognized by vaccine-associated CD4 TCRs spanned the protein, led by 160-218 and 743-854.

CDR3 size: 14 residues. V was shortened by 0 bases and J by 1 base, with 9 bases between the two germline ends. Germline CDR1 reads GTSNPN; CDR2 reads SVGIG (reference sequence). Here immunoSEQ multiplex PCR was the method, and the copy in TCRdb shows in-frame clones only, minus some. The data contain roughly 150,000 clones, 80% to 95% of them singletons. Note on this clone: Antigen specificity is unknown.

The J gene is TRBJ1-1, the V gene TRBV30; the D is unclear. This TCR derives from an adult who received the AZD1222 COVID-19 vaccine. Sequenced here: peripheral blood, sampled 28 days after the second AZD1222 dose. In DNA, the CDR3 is TGTGCCTGGAGTGTAGCCCATCAGAACACTGAAGCTTTCTTT. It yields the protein CAWSVAHQNTEAFF.